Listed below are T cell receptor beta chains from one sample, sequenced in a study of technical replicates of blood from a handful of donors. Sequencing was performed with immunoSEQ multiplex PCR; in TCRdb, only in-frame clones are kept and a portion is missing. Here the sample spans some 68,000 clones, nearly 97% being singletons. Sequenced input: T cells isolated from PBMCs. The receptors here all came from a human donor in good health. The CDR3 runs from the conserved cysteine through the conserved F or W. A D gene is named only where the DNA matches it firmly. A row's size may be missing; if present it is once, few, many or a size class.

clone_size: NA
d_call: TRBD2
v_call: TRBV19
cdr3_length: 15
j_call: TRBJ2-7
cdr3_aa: CASSIPGSGVYEQYF
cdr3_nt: TGTGCCAGTAGTATCCCCGGTAGCGGGGTCTACGAGCAGTACTTC

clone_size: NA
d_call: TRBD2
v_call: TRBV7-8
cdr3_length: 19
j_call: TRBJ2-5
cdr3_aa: CASTHAGLAGFYDEETQYF
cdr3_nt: TGTGCCAGCACCCACGCGGGACTAGCGGGATTTTACGATGAAGAGACCCAGTACTTC

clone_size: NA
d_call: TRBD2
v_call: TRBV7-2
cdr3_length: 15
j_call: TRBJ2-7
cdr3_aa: CASSLSGGLSYEQYF
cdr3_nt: TGTGCCAGCAGCTTATCGGGAGGCCTCTCCTACGAGCAGTACTTC

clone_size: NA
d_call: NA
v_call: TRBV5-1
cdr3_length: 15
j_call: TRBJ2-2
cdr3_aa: CASSLQASNTGELFF
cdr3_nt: TGCGCCAGCAGCTTGCAGGCCTCGAACACCGGGGAGCTGTTTTTT

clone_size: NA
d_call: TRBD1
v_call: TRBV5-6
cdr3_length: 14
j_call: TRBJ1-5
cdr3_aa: CASSLTQGNQPQHF
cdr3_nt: TGTGCCAGCAGCTTGACACAGGGGAATCAGCCCCAGCATTTT

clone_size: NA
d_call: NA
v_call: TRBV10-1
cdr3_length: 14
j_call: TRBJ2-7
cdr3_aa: CAAPLNTNVYEQYF
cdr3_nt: TGCGCCGCCCCCCTTAATACTAACGTCTACGAGCAGTACTTC

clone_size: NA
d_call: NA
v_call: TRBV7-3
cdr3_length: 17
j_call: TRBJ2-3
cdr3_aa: CASSLTLAGTDTDTQYF
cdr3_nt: TGTGCCAGCAGCTTAACTCTGGCCGGCACAGACACAGATACGCAGTATTTT

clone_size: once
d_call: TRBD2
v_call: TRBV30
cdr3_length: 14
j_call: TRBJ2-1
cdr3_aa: CAWSVRTSGGEKFF
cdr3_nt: TGTGCCTGGAGTGTACGAACTAGCGGGGGGGAAAAGTTCTTC

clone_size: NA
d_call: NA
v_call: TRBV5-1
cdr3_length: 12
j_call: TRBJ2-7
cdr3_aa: CASSLTAYEQYF
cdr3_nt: TGCGCCAGCAGCCTGACAGCTTACGAGCAGTACTTC

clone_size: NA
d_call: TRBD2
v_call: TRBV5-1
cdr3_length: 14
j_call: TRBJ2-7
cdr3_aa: CASSFGLAGYEQYF
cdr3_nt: TGCGCCAGCAGCTTTGGACTAGCCGGCTACGAGCAGTACTTC

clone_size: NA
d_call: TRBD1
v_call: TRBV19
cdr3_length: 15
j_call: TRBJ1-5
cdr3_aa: CASSLGQGSNQPQHF
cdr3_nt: TGTGCCAGTAGTCTGGGACAGGGGAGCAATCAGCCCCAGCATTTT

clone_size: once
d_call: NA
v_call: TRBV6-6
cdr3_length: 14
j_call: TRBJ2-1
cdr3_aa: CASSYSGARNEQFF
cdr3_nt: TGTGCCAGCAGTTACTCGGGGGCCCGTAATGAGCAGTTCTTC

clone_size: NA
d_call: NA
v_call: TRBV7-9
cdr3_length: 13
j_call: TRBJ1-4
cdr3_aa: CASSPQGGEKLFF
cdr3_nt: TGTGCCAGCAGCCCCCAGGGTGGTGAAAAACTGTTTTTT

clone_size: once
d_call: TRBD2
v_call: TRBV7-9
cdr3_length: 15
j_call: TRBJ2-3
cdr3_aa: CASSFPVAGEDTQYF
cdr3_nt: TGTGCCAGCAGCTTTCCCGTTGCGGGGGAAGATACGCAGTATTTT

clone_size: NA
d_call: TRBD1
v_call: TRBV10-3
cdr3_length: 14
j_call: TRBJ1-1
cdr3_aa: CASEKIQGTAEAFF
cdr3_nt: TGTGCCAGCGAAAAAATACAGGGGACAGCTGAAGCTTTCTTT

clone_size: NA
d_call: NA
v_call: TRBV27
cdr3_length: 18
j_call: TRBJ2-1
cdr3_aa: CASSLSGGGARSYNEQFF
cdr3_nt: TGTGCCAGCAGTTTATCGGGTGGGGGCGCTCGGTCCTACAATGAGCAGTTCTTC

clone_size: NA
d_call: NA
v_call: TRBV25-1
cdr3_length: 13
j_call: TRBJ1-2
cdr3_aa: CASSERDLDGYTF
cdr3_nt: TGTGCCAGCAGTGAACGGGACTTAGATGGCTACACCTTC

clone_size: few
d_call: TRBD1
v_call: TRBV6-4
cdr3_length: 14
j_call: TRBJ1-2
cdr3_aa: CASSEEGAPSGYTF
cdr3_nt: TGTGCCAGCAGTGAGGAGGGGGCGCCCAGTGGCTACACCTTC

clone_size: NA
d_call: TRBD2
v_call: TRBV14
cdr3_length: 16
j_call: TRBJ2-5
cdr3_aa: CASSQGLAGVLETQYF
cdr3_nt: TGTGCCAGCAGCCAAGGGCTAGCGGGAGTCCTAGAGACCCAGTACTTC

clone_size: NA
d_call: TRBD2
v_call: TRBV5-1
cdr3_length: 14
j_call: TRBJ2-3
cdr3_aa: CASRVKLAGDTQYF
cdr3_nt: TGCGCCAGCAGGGTTAAACTAGCGGGAGATACGCAGTATTTT

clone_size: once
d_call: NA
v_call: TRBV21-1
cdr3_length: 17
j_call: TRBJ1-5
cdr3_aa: CASSKDERQGSNQPQHF
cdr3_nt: TGTGCCAGCAGCAAAGACGAACGACAGGGAAGCAATCAGCCCCAGCATTTT

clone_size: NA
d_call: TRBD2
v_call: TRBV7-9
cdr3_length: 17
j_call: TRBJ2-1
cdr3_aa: CASSIKVAGALPCEQFF
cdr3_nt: TGTGCCAGCAGCATAAAAGTAGCGGGTGCACTCCCATGCGAGCAGTTCTTC

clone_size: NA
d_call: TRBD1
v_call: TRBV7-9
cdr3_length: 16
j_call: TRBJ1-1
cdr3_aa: CASSLDYWDSSITAFF
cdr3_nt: TGTGCCAGCAGCTTAGATTACTGGGACAGTTCGATCACAGCTTTCTTT

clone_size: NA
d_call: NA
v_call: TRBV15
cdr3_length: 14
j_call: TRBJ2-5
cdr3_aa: CATSSSSGPRTQYF
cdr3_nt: TGTGCCACCAGCAGCTCCTCTGGGCCGAGGACCCAGTACTTC

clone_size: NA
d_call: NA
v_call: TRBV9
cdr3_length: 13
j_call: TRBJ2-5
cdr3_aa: CASSVGWSGTQYF
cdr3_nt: TGTGCCAGCAGCGTAGGATGGAGCGGAACCCAGTACTTC

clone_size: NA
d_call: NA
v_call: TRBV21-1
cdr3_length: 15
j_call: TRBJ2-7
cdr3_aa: CASSALGQGRHEQYF
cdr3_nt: TGTGCCAGCAGCGCCTTAGGACAGGGGCGACACGAGCAGTACTTC

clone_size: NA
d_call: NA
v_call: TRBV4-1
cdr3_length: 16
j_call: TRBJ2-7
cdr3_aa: CASSQEGAGLSYEQYF
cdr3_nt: TGCGCCAGCAGCCAAGAGGGAGCCGGTCTCTCCTACGAGCAGTACTTC

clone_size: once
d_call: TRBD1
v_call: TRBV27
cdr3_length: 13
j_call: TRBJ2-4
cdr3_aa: CASSVQGENIQYF
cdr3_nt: TGTGCCAGCAGTGTACAGGGGGAGAACATTCAGTACTTC

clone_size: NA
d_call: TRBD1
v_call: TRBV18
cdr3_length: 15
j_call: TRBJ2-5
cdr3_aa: CASSPTGGFQETQYF
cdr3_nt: TGTGCCAGCTCACCAACAGGGGGATTCCAAGAGACCCAGTACTTC

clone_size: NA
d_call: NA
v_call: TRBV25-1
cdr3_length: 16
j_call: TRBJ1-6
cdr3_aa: CASSEWGRGGNSPLHF
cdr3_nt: TGTGCCAGCAGTGAATGGGGGAGGGGCGGGAATTCACCCCTCCACTTT

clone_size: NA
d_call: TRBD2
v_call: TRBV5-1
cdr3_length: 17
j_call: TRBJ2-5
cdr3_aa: CASSLGWGGGIQETQYF
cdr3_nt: TGCGCCAGCAGCTTGGGCTGGGGCGGGGGGATTCAAGAGACCCAGTACTTC

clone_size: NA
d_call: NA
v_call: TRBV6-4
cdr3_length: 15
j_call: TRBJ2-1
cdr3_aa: CASSVYRDGLGEQFF
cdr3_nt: TGTGCCAGCAGTGTTTACAGGGATGGTTTGGGTGAGCAGTTCTTC

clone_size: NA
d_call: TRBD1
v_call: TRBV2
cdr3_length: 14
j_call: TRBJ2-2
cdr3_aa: CATKGGRNTGELFF
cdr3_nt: TGTGCCACAAAAGGGGGCAGGAACACCGGGGAGCTGTTTTTT

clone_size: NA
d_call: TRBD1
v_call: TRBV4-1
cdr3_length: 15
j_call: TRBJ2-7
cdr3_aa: CASSQVGQGGHEQYF
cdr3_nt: TGCGCCAGCAGCCAAGTAGGACAGGGGGGCCACGAGCAGTACTTC

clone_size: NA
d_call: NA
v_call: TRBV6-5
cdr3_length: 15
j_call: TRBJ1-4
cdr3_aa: CASNRGGFVGEKLFF
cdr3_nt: TGTGCCAGCAACCGGGGGGGATTCGTCGGGGAAAAACTGTTTTTT

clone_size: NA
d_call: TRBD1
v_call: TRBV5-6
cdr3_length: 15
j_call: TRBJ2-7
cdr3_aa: CASSLAYLGDRQQYF
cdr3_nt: TGTGCCAGCAGCTTGGCATATTTGGGGGACAGACAGCAGTACTTC

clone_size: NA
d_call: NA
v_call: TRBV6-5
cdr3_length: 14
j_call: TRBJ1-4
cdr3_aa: CASSKGGYNEKLFF
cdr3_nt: TGTGCCAGCAGTAAAGGGGGTTATAATGAAAAACTGTTTTTT

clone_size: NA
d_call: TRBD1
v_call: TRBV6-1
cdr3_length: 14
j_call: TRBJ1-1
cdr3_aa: CASSRGQGNTEAFF
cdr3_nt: TGTGCCAGCAGTAGAGGACAGGGGAACACTGAAGCTTTCTTT

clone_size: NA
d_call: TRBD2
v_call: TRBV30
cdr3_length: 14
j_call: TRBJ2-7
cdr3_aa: CAWSVSSGGYEQYF
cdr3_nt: TGTGCCTGGAGTGTCTCTAGCGGGGGATACGAGCAGTACTTC

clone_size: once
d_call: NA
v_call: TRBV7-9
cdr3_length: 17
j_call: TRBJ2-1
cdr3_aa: CASSSYTGGTPYNEQFF
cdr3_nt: TGTGCCAGCAGCTCTTATACCGGCGGGACTCCCTACAATGAGCAGTTCTTC

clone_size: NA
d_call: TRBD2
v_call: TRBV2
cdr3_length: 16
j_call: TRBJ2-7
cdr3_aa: CASRLKVLADAYEQYF
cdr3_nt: TGTGCCAGCCGACTCAAGGTACTAGCGGATGCCTACGAGCAGTACTTC

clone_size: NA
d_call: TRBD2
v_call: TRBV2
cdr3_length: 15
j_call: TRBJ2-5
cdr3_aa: CASQLRTSGGETQYF
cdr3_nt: TGTGCCAGCCAACTCAGGACTAGCGGAGGCGAGACCCAGTACTTC

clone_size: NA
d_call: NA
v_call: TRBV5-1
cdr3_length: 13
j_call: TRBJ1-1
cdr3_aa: CASSLDRNTEAFF
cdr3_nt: TGCGCCAGCAGCTTGGACAGGAACACTGAAGCTTTCTTT

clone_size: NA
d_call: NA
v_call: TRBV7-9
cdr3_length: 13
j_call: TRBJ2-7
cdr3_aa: CASSSTVVDEQYF
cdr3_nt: TGTGCCAGCAGCAGTACAGTAGTCGACGAGCAGTACTTC

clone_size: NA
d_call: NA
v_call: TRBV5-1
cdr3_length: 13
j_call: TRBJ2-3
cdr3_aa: CASRRTIPDTQYF
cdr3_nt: TGCGCCAGCCGACGGACTATCCCAGATACGCAGTATTTT

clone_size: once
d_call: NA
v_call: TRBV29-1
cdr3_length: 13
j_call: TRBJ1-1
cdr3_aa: CSVEGVMNTEAFF
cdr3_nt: TGCAGCGTTGAGGGCGTGATGAACACTGAAGCTTTCTTT

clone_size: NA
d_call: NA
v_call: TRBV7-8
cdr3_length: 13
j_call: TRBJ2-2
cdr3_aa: CASSLGPTGELFF
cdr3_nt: TGTGCCAGCAGCTTAGGGCCCACCGGGGAGCTGTTTTTT

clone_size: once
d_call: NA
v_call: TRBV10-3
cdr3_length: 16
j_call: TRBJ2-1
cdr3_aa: CAISSPLAVPFDEQFF
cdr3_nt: TGTGCCATCAGTTCGCCTCTAGCCGTACCCTTCGATGAGCAGTTCTTC

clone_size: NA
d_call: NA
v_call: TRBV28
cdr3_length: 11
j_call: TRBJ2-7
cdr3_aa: CASSLSREQYF
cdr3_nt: TGTGCCAGCAGTCTATCACGGGAGCAGTACTTC

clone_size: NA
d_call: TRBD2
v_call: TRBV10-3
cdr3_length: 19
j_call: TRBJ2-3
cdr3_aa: CAIRKDPREGSQATDTQYF
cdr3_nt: TGTGCCATCAGGAAGGACCCGCGGGAGGGCAGTCAAGCCACAGATACGCAGTATTTT

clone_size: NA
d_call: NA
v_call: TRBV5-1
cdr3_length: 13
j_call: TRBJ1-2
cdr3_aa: CASTRGEKFGYTF
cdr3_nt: TGCGCCAGCACCCGGGGGGAAAAATTCGGCTACACCTTC

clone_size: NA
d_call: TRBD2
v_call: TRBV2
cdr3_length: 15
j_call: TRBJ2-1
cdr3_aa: CASRVLAGADNEQFF
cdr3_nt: TGTGCCAGCAGAGTTCTAGCGGGAGCCGACAATGAGCAGTTCTTC

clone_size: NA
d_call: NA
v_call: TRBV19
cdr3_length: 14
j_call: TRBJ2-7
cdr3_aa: CASSVKQVSYEQYF
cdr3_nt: TGTGCCAGTAGTGTCAAACAGGTCTCCTACGAGCAGTACTTC

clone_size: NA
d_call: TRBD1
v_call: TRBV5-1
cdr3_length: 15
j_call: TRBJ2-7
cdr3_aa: CASSQTGLDSYEQYF
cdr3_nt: TGCGCCAGCAGCCAGACAGGGTTGGATTCGTACGAGCAGTACTTC

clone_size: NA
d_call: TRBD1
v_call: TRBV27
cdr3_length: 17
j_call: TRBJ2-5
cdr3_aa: CASSLSLGGQSEETQYF
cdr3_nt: TGTGCCAGCAGTTTAAGCCTAGGGGGCCAATCCGAAGAGACCCAGTACTTC